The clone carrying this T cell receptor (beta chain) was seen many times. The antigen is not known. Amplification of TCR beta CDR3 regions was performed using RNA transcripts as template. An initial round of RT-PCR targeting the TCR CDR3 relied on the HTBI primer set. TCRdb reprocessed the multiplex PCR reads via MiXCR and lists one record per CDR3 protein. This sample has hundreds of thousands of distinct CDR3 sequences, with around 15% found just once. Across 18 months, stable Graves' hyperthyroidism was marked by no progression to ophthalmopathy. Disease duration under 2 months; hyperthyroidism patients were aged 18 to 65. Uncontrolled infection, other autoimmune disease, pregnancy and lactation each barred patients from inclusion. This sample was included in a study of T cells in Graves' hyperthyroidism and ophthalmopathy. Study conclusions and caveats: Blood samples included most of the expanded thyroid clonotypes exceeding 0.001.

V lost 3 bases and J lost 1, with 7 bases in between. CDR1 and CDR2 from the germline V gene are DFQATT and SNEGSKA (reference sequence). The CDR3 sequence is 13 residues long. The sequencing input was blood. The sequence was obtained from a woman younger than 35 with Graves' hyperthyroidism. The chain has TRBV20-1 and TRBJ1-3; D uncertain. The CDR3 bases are TGCAGTGCTAGCAGAGGTTCTGGAAACACCATATATTTT. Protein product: CSASRGSGNTIYF.